Below are 4 T cell receptor beta chains sequenced from a single sample in a study of lymphopenia after photon versus proton radiotherapy. Using immunoSEQ multiplex PCR, the repertoire was profiled, and TCRdb retains in-frame clones only, with some absent. Counted here are about 30,000 clones, about 94% occurring once; the ten biggest clones make up just over 0.7%. Sequencing used peripheral blood, obtained from a patient treated with photon-based radiotherapy. These receptors all come from a woman in her forties or fifties with cholangiocarcinoma.

This clone was picked up one time. The chain uses TRBV28 and TRBJ2-1; D possibly corresponds to TRBD1 (5 bases). CDR3 length: 12 residues. Per the germline V gene, CDR1 is MDHEN and CDR2 is SYDVKM. Trimming removed 8 bases at V and 5 bases at J, with 10 bases between. This CDR3 is CASGWTNNEQFF. The DNA for the CDR3 is TGTGCCAGCGGTTGGACAAACAATGAGCAGTTCTTC. The variable domain in full, with the rest retrieved from reference TRBV28 and TRBJ2-1, is DVKVTQSSRYLVKRTGEKVFLECVQDMDHENMFWYRQDPGLGLRLIYFSYDVKMKEKGDIPEGYSVSREKKERFSLILESASTNQTSMYLCASGWTNNEQFFGPGTRLTVL.

The V and J genes are TRBV2 and TRBJ2-2; 13 bases match TRBD2. The germline gives CDR1 SNHLY, CDR2 FYNNEI. V shed 8 bases and J 2 bases; nucleotides not matched to a gene: 2. This CDR3 is 15 amino acids long. The CDR3 protein is CASGTSGTNTGELFF. As DNA, the CDR3 is TGTGCCAGCGGGACTAGCGGGACTAACACCGGGGAGCTGTTTTTT. Drawing the rest from reference TRBV2 and TRBJ2-2, the complete variable domain is EPEVTQTPSHQVTQMGQEVILRCVPISNHLYFYWYRQILGQKVEFLVSFYNNEISEKSEIFDDQFSVERPDGSNFTLKIRSTKLEDSAMYFCASGTSGTNTGELFFGEGSRLTVL.

This clone was recorded a few times. This chain links TRBV11-2 with TRBJ1-2; tentatively, D is TRBD1 (6 bases). Trimming removed 3 bases from V and 4 bases from J, with 15 bases in between. The germline V gene has CDR1 SGHAT and CDR2 FQNNGV. The CDR3 length is 15 residues. The DNA of the CDR3 is TGTGCCAGCAGCTTCGTCAGGGGATGGGGCTATGGCTACACCTTC. This gives the protein CASSFVRGWGYGYTF.

The chain combines TRBV21-1 with TRBJ2-6; the DNA was not compared with TRBD1, the D call given in the table. TRBV21-1 is recorded as a pseudogene. CDR3 length equals 20 residues. The DNA for the CDR3 is TGTGCCAGCAGCAAAAGGCTCCGGGACAGGCCAGGTTTCGGGGCCAACGTCCTGACTTTC. It encodes CASSKRLRDRPGFGANVLTF.